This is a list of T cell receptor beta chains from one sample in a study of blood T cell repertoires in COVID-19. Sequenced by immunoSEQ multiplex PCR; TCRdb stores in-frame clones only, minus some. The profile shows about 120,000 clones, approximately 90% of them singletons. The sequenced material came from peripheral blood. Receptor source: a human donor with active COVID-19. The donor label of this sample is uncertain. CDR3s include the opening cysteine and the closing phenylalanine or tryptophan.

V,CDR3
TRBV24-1,CATSDLGLAGGAPNTGELFF
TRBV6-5,CASRRESNQPQHF
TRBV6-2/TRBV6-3,CASSSRQSSSYNEQFF
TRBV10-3,CAISEGQGGGQPQHF
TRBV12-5,CASSNSGTGNTEAFF
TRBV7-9,CASSPRQGFSTDTQYF
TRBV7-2,CASSLAQGVETQYF
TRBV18,CASSPSSGTGTDTQYF
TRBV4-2,CASSQDVQGSLRDYGYTF
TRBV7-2,CASSLDGTSGASYEQYF
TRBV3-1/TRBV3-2,CASSRTLAAAETQYF
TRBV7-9,CASSRDGVGEQYF
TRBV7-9,CASSPGQNYGYTF
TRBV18,CASSRRDRGFTEAFF
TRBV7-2,CASSLVAGGPGDTQYF
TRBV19,CASTNRRTNYGYTF
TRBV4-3,CASSQDYAGAGTDTQYF
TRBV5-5,CASSLRGGRVNTEAFF
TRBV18,CASSLDARVYGYTF
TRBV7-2,CASSPSPRGTEAFF
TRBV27,CASSLVGGADNEQFF
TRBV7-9,CASSRLVDRGRNTIYF
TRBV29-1,CSVARSTNNEQFF
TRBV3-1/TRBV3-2,CASSPRGVTDTQYF
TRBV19,CASSIAGQGRREQYF
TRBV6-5,CASSLGGSRGPQHF
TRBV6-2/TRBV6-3,CASSHDSDFYNEQFF
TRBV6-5,CAPRGVYNEQFF
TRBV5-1,CASSPWGFNSPLHF
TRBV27,CASKETGVWTEAFF
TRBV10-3,CAISHAQQLNQPQHF
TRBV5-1,CASSLISGVQPQHF
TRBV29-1,CSVEVGPYEQYF
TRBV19,CASSVDKAQPQHF
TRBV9,CASREASGGYNEQFF
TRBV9,CASSSQDRGYHGYTF
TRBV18,CASSHRADTQYF
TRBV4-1,CASSQGGGNTEAFF
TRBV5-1,CASSSRGGLAYEQYF
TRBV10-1,CASSIEASYGYTF
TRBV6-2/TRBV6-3,CASSYSRTVRTLFNQPQHF
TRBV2,CASSDAGGYEQYF
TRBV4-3,CASSHQDRGPYNEQFF
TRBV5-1,CASSREIGQGNGYTF
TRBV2,CASSEQGISSYNEQFF
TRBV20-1,CSAPEASGYTF
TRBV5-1,CASSSGQVNEKLFF
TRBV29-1,CSVGAGKNYGYTF
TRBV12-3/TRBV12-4,CASSLAAGKGYTF
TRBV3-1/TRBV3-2,CASSPPGLAFTGELFF
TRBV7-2,CASSLFLGGSSGANVLTF
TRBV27,CASSLTQGYGYTF
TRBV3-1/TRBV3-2,CASSQGSSGGPREQYF
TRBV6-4,CASSAGGTGNSYNSPLHF
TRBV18,CASSPAGRNNGYTF